This T cell receptor beta chain is drawn from a study of type 1 and type 2 diabetes patients. Study as a whole: Donors were type 1 diabetes, type 2 diabetes, or nondiabetic controls. Study-level results: Age and gender were not matched between study groups.

Germline V gene sequence: CDR1 KGHDR, CDR2 SFDVKD. J was trimmed by 3 bases and V by 9 bases; bases with no gene match: 8. The CDR3 sequence is 14 residues long. Amplification started from genomic DNA. A primer set of 30 forward and 13 reverse primers amplified the CDR3. TCRdb called the multiplex PCR reads again in MiXCR, with one record for every CDR3 protein. The sample lists fewer than 300,000 distinct CDR3 sequences, roughly 50% occurring once. On this clonotype: Its antigen remains unidentified.

The chain links TRBV24-1 to TRBJ1-1, with 8 bases fitting TRBD1. This sequence originates from a man in his late teens or twenties with type 2 diabetes. The sequencing sample was made of peripheral blood mononuclear cells (PBMCs). For the CDR3, the DNA is TGTGCCACCCAGATGGACAGGGTAGACACTGAAGCTTTCTTT. Its translation: CATQMDRVDTEAFF.